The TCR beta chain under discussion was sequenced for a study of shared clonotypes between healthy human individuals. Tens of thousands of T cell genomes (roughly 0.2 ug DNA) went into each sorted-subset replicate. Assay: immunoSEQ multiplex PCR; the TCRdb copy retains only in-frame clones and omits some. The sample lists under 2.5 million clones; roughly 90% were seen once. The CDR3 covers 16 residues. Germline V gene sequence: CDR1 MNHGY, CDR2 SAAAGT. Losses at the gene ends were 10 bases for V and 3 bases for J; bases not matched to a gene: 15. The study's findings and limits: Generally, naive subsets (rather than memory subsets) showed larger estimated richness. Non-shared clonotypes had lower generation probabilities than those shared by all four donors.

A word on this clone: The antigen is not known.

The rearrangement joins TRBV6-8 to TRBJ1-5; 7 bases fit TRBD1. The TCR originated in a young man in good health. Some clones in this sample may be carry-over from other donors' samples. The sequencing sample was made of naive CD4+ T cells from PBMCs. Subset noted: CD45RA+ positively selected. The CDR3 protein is CAIQSPGTANNQPQHF. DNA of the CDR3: TGTGCCATTCAGAGTCCCGGGACAGCAAACAATCAGCCCCAGCATTTT.